Shown below are 20 T cell receptor beta chains from a single sample sequenced in a study of OX40 agonist ivuxolimab in advanced cancers. Sequenced by immunoSEQ multiplex PCR; TCRdb stores in-frame clones only, minus some. The data contain about 15,000 clones, roughly 84% of them singletons. Specimen: CD4+ or CD8+ T cells sorted from blood, collected in a trial of the OX40 agonist ivuxolimab. The receptors come from an adult with an advanced solid tumor such as melanoma, head and neck, liver or kidney cancer.

CDR3 amino acids: CASSQPTSDEQYF. The CDR3 DNA is TGTGCCAGCAGCCAACCAACTAGCGACGAGCAGTACTTC. The chain carries TRBV4-2 and TRBJ2-7; 7 bases map to TRBD2. V shed 2 bases and J 5 bases; nucleotides not matched to a gene: 3. CDR3 size: 13 residues. From germline, CDR1 is LGHNA and CDR2 YNFKEQ.

The chain has TRBV19 and TRBJ1-4; possibly TRBD1 for D (5 bases). The germline V gene has CDR1 LNHDA and CDR2 SQIVND (reference sequence). V was pared by 5 bases and J by 8 bases, with 12 bases between. CDR3 length: 13 residues. Here the CDR3 DNA reads TGTGCCAGTAGTCCTATGAACAGGGAAAAACTGTTTTTT. Protein product: CASSPMNREKLFF.

This chain uses TRBV11-2 with TRBJ2-3; D might be TRBD2 (5 bases). CDR1 SGHAT and CDR2 FQNNGV come from the germline V gene. The CDR3 consists of 14 residues. The V end lost 6 bases, the J end lost 5 bases, and 15 bases lay between the germline ends. DNA of the CDR3: TGTGCCAGCAGACGAACCGGGGTTGGAGATACGCAGTATTTT. Encoded protein: CASRRTGVGDTQYF. The whole variable domain, remainder taken from reference TRBV11-2 and TRBJ2-3, is EAGVAQSPRYKIIEKRQSVAFWCNPISGHATLYWYQQILGQGPKLLIQFQNNGVVDDSQLPKDRFSAERLKGVDSTLKIQPAKLEDSAVYLCASRRTGVGDTQYFGPGTRLTVL.

As DNA, the CDR3 is TGTGCCAGCAGCGCCGGACCATCCTACGAGCAGTACTTC. This codes for CASSAGPSYEQYF. This chain joins TRBV9 and TRBJ2-7; D is ambiguous. The germline CDR1 and CDR2 sequences are SGDLS and YYNGEE. V lost 3 bases, J lost 1 base, and 8 bases lay in between. This CDR3 contains 13 residues.

The V and J genes are TRBV7-9 and TRBJ1-2; 8 bases match TRBD1. CDR1 and CDR2 from the germline V gene are SEHNR and FQNEAQ (reference sequence). The CDR3 covers 13 residues. The V and J ends lost 5 bases and 8 bases, in that order; junction bases with no gene match: 7. CDR3 sequence: CASSPSDRGGYTF. DNA for the CDR3: TGTGCCAGCAGCCCCTCCGACAGGGGAGGCTACACCTTC.

The table lists this clone with a count of one. J is TRBJ1-1 and V is TRBV6-5; a weak D match, TRBD1 (5 bases). The ends were cut back, 3 bases at V and 4 bases at J, with 15 bases in the middle. Germline CDR1 and CDR2: MNHEY and SVGAGI. The CDR3 runs to 15 residues. The CDR3 DNA reads as TGTGCCAGCAGTTATAGAACCCAGGGACCCACTGAAGCTTTCTTT. Translating gives CASSYRTQGPTEAFF.

V gene TRBV6-1 combines with J gene TRBJ1-4; the D is unclear. Germline V gene sequence: CDR1 MNHNS, CDR2 SASEGT. This CDR3 region has 14 residues. V lost 6 bases to trimming and J lost 8 bases, with 16 bases between them. The DNA of the CDR3 is TGTGCCAGCAGCTTGACTTATCAGGTGGAAAAACTGTTTTTT. It yields the protein CASSLTYQVEKLFF.

A word on this clone: Germline is not matched at one junction end, which may reflect a read error. V gene TRBV7-9 combines with J gene TRBJ2-7; the D is unclear. The CDR3 is made up of 11 amino acids. Germline V gene lookup returns CDR1 SEHNR and CDR2 FQNEAQ (reference sequence). CDR3 amino acids: CASSTYYGQYF. In DNA, the CDR3 is TGTGCCAGCAGCACTTACTACGGGCAGTACTTC.

This clone has just a few counts. This chain uses TRBV2 with TRBJ1-4; D unclear. The CDR3 totals 13 residues. CDR1 and CDR2 from the germline V gene are SNHLY and FYNNEI. The germline V and J ends were trimmed by 2 bases and 12 bases, with 13 bases remaining between them. This CDR3 reads CASSENGVSELFF. CDR3 nucleotide sequence: TGTGCCAGCAGTGAAAATGGGGTTTCCGAACTGTTTTTT.

The chain employs TRBV5-1 and TRBJ2-1; D may be TRBD2 (6 bases). Germline CDR1 reads SGHRS; CDR2 reads YFSETQ. The CDR3 contains 15 residues. V was pared by 2 bases and J by 6 bases, with 15 bases between. CDR3 residues: CASSFVTRAGNEQFF. The CDR3, as DNA: TGCGCCAGCAGCTTTGTGACTAGAGCGGGCAATGAGCAGTTCTTC. The complete variable domain, with remaining parts taken from reference TRBV5-1 and TRBJ2-1, reads KAGVTQTPRYLIKTRGQQVTLSCSPISGHRSVSWYQQTPGQGLQFLFEYFSETQRNKGNFPGRFSGRQFSNSRSEMNVSTLELGDSALYLCASSFVTRAGNEQFFGPGTRLTVL.

This chain links TRBV5-1 with TRBJ2-7, with D possibly TRBD1 on 6 matching bases. Germline CDR1 SGHRS, CDR2 YFSETQ. The CDR3 extends over 15 amino acids. The V end was cut by 5 bases, the J end by 2 bases, with 17 bases between. The CDR3 loop is CASSPGASKTYEQYF. CDR3 nucleotides: TGCGCCAGCAGTCCAGGGGCCTCTAAAACCTACGAGCAGTACTTC.

The gene calls are TRBV12-5 and TRBJ2-3; 9 bases are shared with TRBD2. V was clipped by 8 bases and J by 5 bases; unmatched bases: 8. Looked up from germline, CDR1 is LGHNT and CDR2 is FRNRAP. The CDR3 covers 14 residues. The CDR3 DNA follows: TGTGCTAGTTGCGGCGGGAGGGCTGGAGATACGCAGTATTTT. Translated: CASCGGRAGDTQYF.

This CDR3 is CASSFNLRTSSYEQYF. For the CDR3, the DNA is TGCGCCAGCAGCTTTAACCTAAGGACGAGCTCCTACGAGCAGTACTTC. The chain uses TRBV5-1 and TRBJ2-7; D is uncertain. V lost 2 bases to trimming and J lost 0 bases, with 15 bases between them. CDR1 is SGHRS, CDR2 YFSETQ, per germline. CDR3 length: 16 amino acids.

V gene TRBV9 combines with J gene TRBJ1-6, with unresolved D. This CDR3 region has 15 residues. The germline V gene encodes CDR1 SGDLS and CDR2 YYNGEE. Trimming stripped 0 bases from V and 4 bases from J, with 8 bases between. The DNA for the CDR3 is TGTGCCAGCAGCGTAGCTACGGGATATAATTCACCCCTCCACTTT. Translated: CASSVATGYNSPLHF. The full variable domain, completed using reference TRBV9 and TRBJ1-6, is DSGVTQTPKHLITATGQRVTLRCSPRSGDLSVYWYQQSLDQGLQFLIQYYNGEERAKGNILERFSAQQFPDLHSELNLSSLELGDSALYFCASSVATGYNSPLHFGNGTRLTVT.

The chain couples TRBV9 to TRBJ2-3, with D possibly matching TRBD2 (5 bases). From germline, CDR1 is SGDLS and CDR2 YYNGEE. The V and J ends lost 0 bases and 2 bases respectively, with 13 bases between them. This CDR3 spans 16 amino acids. CDR3 region: CASSVGRGKHTDTQYF. The CDR3 DNA sequence: TGTGCCAGCAGCGTAGGTAGAGGGAAACACACAGATACGCAGTATTTT.

The chain combines TRBV5-8 with TRBJ1-2, with a tentative D call TRBD1 (5 bases). Germline CDR1 is SGHTS and CDR2 is YDEGEE. The CDR3 has 16 residues. With 2 bases removed from V and 3 bases from J, the gap between germline ends came to 17 bases. CDR3: CASSLGRWGTDYGYTF. In DNA, the CDR3 is TGTGCCAGCAGCTTAGGCCGATGGGGGACCGACTATGGCTACACCTTC.

The chain has TRBV30 and TRBJ1-1; the D is unclear. Germline V gene sequence: CDR1 GTSNPN, CDR2 SVGIG (reference sequence). This CDR3 is 13 amino acids long. The V end was cut by 1 base, the J end by 10 bases, with 16 bases between. CDR3 nucleotide sequence: TGTGCCTGGAGTGCACTATCCGAAGGTAGAGCTTTCTTT. Translation gives CAWSALSEGRAFF.

The chain uses TRBV2 and TRBJ2-7; D is perhaps TRBD1 or TRBD2 (6 bases each). The CDR3 is 14 residues long. V was pared by 6 bases and J by 3 bases, with 15 bases between. CDR1 SNHLY and CDR2 FYNNEI come from the germline V gene. The CDR3 nucleotides are TGTGCCAGCAGGGGGGGCAGGCAGAACTACGAGCAGTACTTC. It specifies CASRGGRQNYEQYF.

V and J are TRBV2 and TRBJ2-3, with unresolved D. Germline V CDR1 and CDR2: SNHLY, FYNNEI. The CDR3 runs to 13 residues. V lost 4 bases to trimming and J lost 2 bases, with 7 bases between them. CDR3 amino acids: CASSGLYTDTQYF. The DNA of the CDR3 is TGTGCCAGCAGTGGACTCTACACAGATACGCAGTATTTT.

This clone was seen more than once but under ten times. J is TRBJ2-7 and V is TRBV10-2; 11 positions agree with TRBD2. The germline CDR1 and CDR2 sequences are WSHSY and SAAADI. The CDR3 is made up of 14 amino acids. V trimming: 8 bases; J trimming: 0 bases; junction bases outside the gene matches: 3. CDR3 DNA sequence: TGCGCCAGCTCACTAGCGGGAGCCTCCTACGAGCAGTACTTC. Translating it yields CASSLAGASYEQYF.